The next 20 T cell receptor beta chains were all read from a single sample in a study of regulatory T cells in long-lasting Graves disease. For TCR beta, libraries came from iRepertoire HTBI primers and Arm-PCR of CDR3 regions. TCRdb reanalysed the multiplex PCR reads using MiXCR and keeps one entry per CDR3 protein. The table includes around 250,000 distinct CDR3 sequences, around 19% detected once. Time point reported: newly diagnosed GD, antithyroid drugs for less than 3 months. TCR sequences were obtained from RNA taken from PBMCs. The same sample was also studied in work on T cells in Graves' hyperthyroidism and ophthalmopathy.

This material consisted of peripheral blood mononuclear cells (PBMCs), taken at new diagnosis, from a patient treated with antithyroid drugs. The source is a woman under 40 with Graves disease.

This clonotype was counted ten times or more. The chain couples TRBV18 to TRBJ2-1; 7 bases line up with TRBD2. The CDR3 has 16 amino acids. J lost 2 bases, V lost 0 bases, and 4 bases had no gene match. The germline CDR1 and CDR2 sequences are KGHSH and LQKENI. The CDR3 nucleotides read TGTGCCAGCTCACCACCGAGGCGGGGGACCTACAATGAGCAGTTCTTC. Translating it yields CASSPPRRGTYNEQFF.

This clonotype was observed at least ten times. This rearrangement joins TRBV7-8 to TRBJ2-7, with 11 bases matching TRBD1. The V gene end was trimmed by 5 bases and the J gene end by 5 bases; junction bases not matched to a gene: 5. The length of the CDR3 is 14 residues. Looked up from germline, CDR1 is SGHVS and CDR2 is FQNEAQ. For the CDR3, the DNA is TGTGCCAGCAGCCACTGGACAGGGGGCGACGAGCAGTACTTC. Protein product: CASSHWTGGDEQYF.

This clonotype was counted many times. The chain couples TRBV9 to TRBJ2-5, with 12 bases lining up with TRBD1. Trimming cost V 2 bases and J 4 bases; bases outside gene matches: 15. This CDR3 region has 19 residues. Germline V gene data show CDR1 as SGDLS and CDR2 as YYNGEE. Here the CDR3 DNA reads TGTGCCAGCAGCGTTCGCCCTACTCCGGGACAGGGGGCGAGAGAGACCCAGTACTTC. Translated: CASSVRPTPGQGARETQYF.

The table lists this clonotype with many counts. This chain connects TRBV5-1 to TRBJ1-1, with 9 bases matching TRBD1. CDR3 length: 16 amino acids. Germline V CDR1 and CDR2: SGHRS, YFSETQ. The V segment lost 4 bases and the J segment 2 bases; nucleotides outside the gene matches: 9. The CDR3 DNA sequence: TGCGCCAGCAGCACCCACCGGACAGGGGCCAACACTGAAGCTTTCTTT. Its protein is CASSTHRTGANTEAFF.

This clonotype was seen repeatedly, ten times or more. The rearrangement uses TRBV6-8 and TRBJ1-5, with a tentative D call TRBD1 (6 bases). V lost 11 bases, J lost 9 bases, and 23 bases lay in between. CDR1 is MNHGY, CDR2 SAAAGT, per germline. This CDR3 region has 14 residues. CDR3: CARTGLDVSRPQHF. Here the CDR3 DNA reads TGTGCCCGAACAGGGTTAGATGTTTCTCGGCCCCAGCATTTT.

The gene calls are TRBV20-1 and TRBJ2-7, with TRBD1 matching over 8 bases. With 1 base clipped from V and 7 bases from J, the junction kept 6 bases outside the gene matches. This CDR3 region has 13 residues. Germline loops: CDR1 DFQATT, CDR2 SNEGSKA (reference sequence). In DNA, the CDR3 is TGCAGTGCTAGAGGCAGGGGGCTGGGGGAGCAGTACTTC. This sequence encodes CSARGRGLGEQYF.

This clonotype came up many times. V gene TRBV20-1 combines with J gene TRBJ2-7; no definite D call. The CDR3 extends over 16 amino acids. The germline gives CDR1 DFQATT, CDR2 SNEGSKA (reference sequence). V dropped 1 base and J dropped 2 bases, with 18 bases sitting between them. CDR3 loop: CSARAGSFSFAYEQYF. CDR3 nucleotide sequence: TGCAGTGCTAGAGCTGGATCCTTCTCTTTTGCCTACGAGCAGTACTTC.

The chain uses TRBV6-1 and TRBJ1-2; the match to TRBD1 covers 7 bases. V lost 6 bases and J lost 0; bases outside the gene matches: 10. The V gene's germline CDR1 is MNHNS and CDR2 SASEGT. The CDR3 loop spans 16 amino acids. The DNA for the CDR3 is TGTGCCAGCAGCGATCTTACAGGGGATTCTAACTATGGCTACACCTTC. Translation: CASSDLTGDSNYGYTF.

This clonotype came up many times. This sequence joins TRBV9 and TRBJ1-2; no firm D call. The germline CDR1 and CDR2 sequences are SGDLS and YYNGEE. The length of the CDR3 is 15 residues. Trimming took 0 bases from V and 4 from J, leaving 13 bases between them. The CDR3 here is CASSVGAGDVYGYTF. The CDR3, as DNA: TGTGCCAGCAGCGTAGGAGCAGGCGACGTCTATGGCTACACCTTC.

This clonotype was observed many times. V gene TRBV2 combines with J gene TRBJ2-2; D unclear. Trimming took 5 bases from V and 6 from J, leaving 13 bases between them. The CDR3 contains 14 residues. Germline lookup yields CDR1 SNHLY and CDR2 FYNNEI. CDR3 in DNA: TGTGCCAGCAGTTCTAACTATTACGCCGGGGAGCTGTTTTTT. Translating it yields CASSSNYYAGELFF. The variable domain in full, with the rest retrieved from reference TRBV2 and TRBJ2-2, is EPEVTQTPSHQVTQMGQEVILRCVPISNHLYFYWYRQILGQKVEFLVSFYNNEISEKSEIFDDQFSVERPDGSNFTLKIRSTKLEDSAMYFCASSSNYYAGELFFGEGSRLTVL.

Ten or more counts support this clonotype. The chain uses TRBV5-6 and TRBJ1-1; unclear D gene. CDR1 is SGHDT and CDR2 is YYEEEE in the germline V gene. The ends were cut back, 3 bases at V and 5 bases at J, with 14 bases in the middle. This CDR3 contains 14 residues. Here the CDR3 reads CASSSKQRLTEAFF. The CDR3 DNA follows: TGTGCCAGCAGCTCAAAACAGAGGCTAACTGAAGCTTTCTTT.

Concerning this clonotype itself: This could be a read error, since a much larger clone is one nucleotide away. This CDR3 fails to terminate in the conserved phenylalanine or tryptophan, so it likely reflects a read error. V is TRBV6-1 and J is TRBJ2-1; TRBD1 aligns across 9 bases. The better agreement between TRBJ2-5 and the DNA end casts doubt on the J call. Germline V gene sequence: CDR1 MNHNS, CDR2 SASEGT. The CDR3 is made up of 15 amino acids. Here the CDR3 reads CASSEWDRVWETQYL. The CDR3, as DNA: TGTGCCAGCAGTGAATGGGACAGGGTTTGGGAGACCCAGTACCTC.

Points on this clonotype: A read error may explain this, as a much larger clone is one base away. As the CDR3 is not closed by the conserved phenylalanine or tryptophan, this likely results from a read error. The chain combines TRBV20-1 with TRBJ2-1; 11 nucleotides agree with TRBD2. The closer fit of TRBJ2-5 to the DNA end suggests the J call may be wrong. The germline CDR1 and CDR2 sequences are DFQATT and SNEGSKA (reference sequence). CDR3 size: 16 residues. DNA of the CDR3: TGCAGTGCTAGAGATCTTCGGGGACTAGCGGAAGAGACCCAGTACGTC. Amino acids: CSARDLRGLAEETQYV.

This clonotype occurred a few times. V usage is TRBV9 and J usage is TRBJ2-1, with D perhaps matching TRBD1 (5 bases). CDR1 is SGDLS, CDR2 YYNGEE, per germline. The germline V and J ends were trimmed by 1 base and 6 bases, with 20 bases remaining between them. The CDR3 has 17 amino acids. For the CDR3, the DNA is TGTGCCAGCAGCGTACCCCTTTTGGGTCTAGGGGTCAATGAGCAGTTCTTC. Amino acid sequence: CASSVPLLGLGVNEQFF.

This clonotype has a count of ten or more. The chain couples TRBV5-1 to TRBJ1-2; weak D call: TRBD1 (6 bases). CDR1 and CDR2 (germline): SGHRS, YFSETQ. This CDR3 contains 14 residues. Trimming removed 6 bases from V and 2 bases from J, with 14 bases in between. CDR3 sequence (DNA): TGCGCCAGCACCCTGGGGGCAGGAAACTATGGCTACACCTTC. Translation: CASTLGAGNYGYTF.

This clonotype was observed a handful of times. One base away lies a much larger clone, so this may be a sequencing read error. CDR3 residues: CSAPLRSGGGYNEQFF. CDR3 bases: TGCAGTGCCCCTCTACGCAGCGGGGGGGGATACAATGAGCAGTTCTTC. This chain links TRBV20-1 with TRBJ2-1; 10 nucleotides match TRBD2. Germline trimming cut 6 bases from V and 4 bases from J; bases unmatched to any gene: 12. The V gene's germline CDR1 is DFQATT and CDR2 SNEGSKA (reference sequence). CDR3 size: 16 residues.

The sample holds many counts of this clonotype. J is TRBJ2-7 and V is TRBV3-1; tentatively, D is TRBD2 (5 bases). The length of the CDR3 is 14 residues. The V and J ends lost 1 base and 4 bases respectively, with 11 bases between them. Germline values: CDR1 LGHDT, CDR2 YNNKEL (reference sequence). The CDR3, as DNA: TGTGCCAGCAGCCAAGTTCGGGGAGCATACGAGCAGTACTTC. It is translated as CASSQVRGAYEQYF.

Notes on this clonotype: A much larger clone differs by one base, so this may be a read error. V is TRBV27 and J is TRBJ2-7; weak D call: TRBD2 (6 bases). V shed 6 bases and J shed 4 bases, with 16 bases lying between them. The CDR3 is 14 residues long. Germline-derived CDR1 and CDR2 are MNHEY and SMNVEV (reference sequence). CDR3 DNA: TGTGCCAGCAGACCATACGGGACTGCGTACGAGCAGTACTTC. Amino acids: CASRPYGTAYEQYF.

This clonotype has ten or more counts. CDR3 nucleotides: TGCAGTGCTAGCTACGGGGGAGGGAATCAGCCCCAGCATTTT. This gives the protein CSASYGGGNQPQHF. The V call is TRBV20-1, the J call TRBJ1-5; the D gene is possibly TRBD1 (5 bases). V was trimmed by 3 bases and J by 4 bases, leaving 13 bases between them. CDR3 length equals 14 residues. Per the germline V gene, CDR1 is DFQATT and CDR2 is SNEGSKA (reference sequence).

Ten or more counts support this clonotype. The V and J genes are TRBV2 and TRBJ2-6, with unresolved D. Trimming removed 3 bases at V and 0 bases at J, with 6 bases between. This CDR3 comprises 15 residues. The V gene's germline CDR1 is SNHLY and CDR2 FYNNEI. The CDR3 region has the DNA TGTGCCAGCAGTGACAGCCGCTCTGGGGCCAACGTCCTGACTTTC. Protein sequence: CASSDSRSGANVLTF. The full variable domain, in which reference TRBV2 and TRBJ2-6 provide the parts outside the CDR3, is EPEVTQTPSHQVTQMGQEVILRCVPISNHLYFYWYRQILGQKVEFLVSFYNNEISEKSEIFDDQFSVERPDGSNFTLKIRSTKLEDSAMYFCASSDSRSGANVLTFGAGSRLTVL.